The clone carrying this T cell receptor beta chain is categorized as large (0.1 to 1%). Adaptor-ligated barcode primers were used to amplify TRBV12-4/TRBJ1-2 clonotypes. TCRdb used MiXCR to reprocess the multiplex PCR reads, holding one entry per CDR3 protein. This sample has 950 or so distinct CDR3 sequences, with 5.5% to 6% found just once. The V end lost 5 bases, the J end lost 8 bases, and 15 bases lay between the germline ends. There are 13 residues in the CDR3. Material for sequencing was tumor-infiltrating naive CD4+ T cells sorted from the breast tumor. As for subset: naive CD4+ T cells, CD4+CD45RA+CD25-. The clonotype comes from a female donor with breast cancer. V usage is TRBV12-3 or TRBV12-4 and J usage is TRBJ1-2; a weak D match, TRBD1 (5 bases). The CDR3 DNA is TGTGCCAGCAGTCCCTTCCAAAGGGGCGGCTACACCTTC. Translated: CASSPFQRGGYTF.